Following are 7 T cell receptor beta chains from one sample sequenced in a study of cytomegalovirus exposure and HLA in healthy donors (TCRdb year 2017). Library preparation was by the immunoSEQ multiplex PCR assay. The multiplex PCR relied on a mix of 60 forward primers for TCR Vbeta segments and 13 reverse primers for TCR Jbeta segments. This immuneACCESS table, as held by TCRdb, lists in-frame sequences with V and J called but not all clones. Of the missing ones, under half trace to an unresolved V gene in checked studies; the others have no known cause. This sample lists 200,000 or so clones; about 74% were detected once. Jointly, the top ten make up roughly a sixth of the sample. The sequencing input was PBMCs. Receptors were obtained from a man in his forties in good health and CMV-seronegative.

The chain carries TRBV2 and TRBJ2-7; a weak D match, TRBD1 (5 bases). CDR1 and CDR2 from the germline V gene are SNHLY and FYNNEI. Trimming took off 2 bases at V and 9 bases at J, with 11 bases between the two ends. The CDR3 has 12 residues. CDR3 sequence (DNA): TGTGCCAGCAGTGAATTGGTCACAGGGCAGTACTTC. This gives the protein CASSELVTGQYF. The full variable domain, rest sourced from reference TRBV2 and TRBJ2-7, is EPEVTQTPSHQVTQMGQEVILRCVPISNHLYFYWYRQILGQKVEFLVSFYNNEISEKSEIFDDQFSVERPDGSNFTLKIRSTKLEDSAMYFCASSELVTGQYFGPGTRLTVT.

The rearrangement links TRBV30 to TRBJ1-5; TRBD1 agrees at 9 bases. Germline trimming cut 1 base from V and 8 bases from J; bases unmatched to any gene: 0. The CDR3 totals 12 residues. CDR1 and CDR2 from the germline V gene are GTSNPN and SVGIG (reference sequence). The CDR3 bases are TGTGCCTGGAGTGGGACAGGGGAGCCCCAGCATTTT. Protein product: CAWSGTGEPQHF.

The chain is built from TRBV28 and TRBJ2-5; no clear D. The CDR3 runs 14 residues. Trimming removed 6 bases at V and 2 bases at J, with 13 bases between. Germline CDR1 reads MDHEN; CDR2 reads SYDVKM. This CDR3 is CASSGILGQETQYF. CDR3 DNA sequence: TGTGCCAGCAGCGGTATCCTCGGGCAAGAGACCCAGTACTTC.

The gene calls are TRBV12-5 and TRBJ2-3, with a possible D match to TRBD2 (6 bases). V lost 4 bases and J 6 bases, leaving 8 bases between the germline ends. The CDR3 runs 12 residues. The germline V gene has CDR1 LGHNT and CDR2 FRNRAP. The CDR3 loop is CASGSGADTQYF. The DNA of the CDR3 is TGTGCTAGTGGTTCGGGAGCGGATACGCAGTATTTT.

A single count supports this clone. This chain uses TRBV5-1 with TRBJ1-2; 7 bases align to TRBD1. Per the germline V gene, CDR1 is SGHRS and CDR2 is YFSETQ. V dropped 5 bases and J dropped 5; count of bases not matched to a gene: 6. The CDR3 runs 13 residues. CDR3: CASSYDRAYGYTF. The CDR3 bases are TGCGCCAGCAGTTACGACAGGGCTTATGGCTACACCTTC. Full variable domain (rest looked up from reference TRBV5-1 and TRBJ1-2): KAGVTQTPRYLIKTRGQQVTLSCSPISGHRSVSWYQQTPGQGLQFLFEYFSETQRNKGNFPGRFSGRQFSNSRSEMNVSTLELGDSALYLCASSYDRAYGYTFGSGTRLTVV.

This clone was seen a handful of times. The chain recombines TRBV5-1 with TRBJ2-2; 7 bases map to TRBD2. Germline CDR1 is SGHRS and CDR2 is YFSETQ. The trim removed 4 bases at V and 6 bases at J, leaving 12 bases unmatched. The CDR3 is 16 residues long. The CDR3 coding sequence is TGCGCCAGCAGCCTAGTCCCGGGACTAAGCGCCGGGGAGCTGTTTTTT. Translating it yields CASSLVPGLSAGELFF.

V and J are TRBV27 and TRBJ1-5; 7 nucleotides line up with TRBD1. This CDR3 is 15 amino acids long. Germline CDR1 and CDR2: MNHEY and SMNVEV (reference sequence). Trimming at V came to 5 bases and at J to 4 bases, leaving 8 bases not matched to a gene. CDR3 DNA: TGTGCCAGCAGTCCCCTACAGGGGAAAAATCAGCCCCAGCATTTT. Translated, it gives CASSPLQGKNQPQHF.